These 2 T cell receptor beta chains share one sample of origin, sequenced in a study of control samples from healthy donors and cancer patients. The data were produced by immunoSEQ multiplex PCR, yet TCRdb's version contains in-frame clones alone and is incomplete. The sample lists 170,000 or so clones; approximately 92% were seen once. Sequencing was performed on blood. Receptors originate from a man between 18 and 29 years old in good health.

This chain uses TRBV2 with TRBJ1-5, with 12 bases fitting TRBD1. The CDR3 spans 15 residues. Trimming at V came to 6 bases and at J to 5 bases, leaving 5 bases not matched to a gene. Germline V gives CDR1 SNHLY, CDR2 FYNNEI. In nucleotides, the CDR3 is TGTGCCAGCAGGGGGACAGGGGGCGCCGATCAGCCCCAGCATTTT. It translates to CASRGTGGADQPQHF.

The chain uses TRBV18 and TRBJ2-3; tentatively, D is TRBD2 (6 bases). CDR3 length: 12 residues. Trimming removed 6 bases from V and 6 bases from J, with 10 bases in between. Germline loops: CDR1 KGHSH, CDR2 LQKENI. In DNA form, the CDR3 reads TGTGCCAGCTCCCTCAGCGGGGATACGCAGTATTTT. It codes for CASSLSGDTQYF.